This T cell receptor (beta chain) came from a study of CD8+CD57+ T cells in acquired aplastic anemia. Study-wide findings and caveats: Patients and controls had in common 25 to 35 CD8+ CDR3 sequences.

Genomic DNA constituted the template upon which TCR beta VDJ and CDR3 profiling was performed. MiXCR, applied by TCRdb to the reads, yields one record per CDR3 protein. The profile covers 400,000 to 500,000 distinct CDR3 sequences, with 65% to 80% appearing a single time and 4% taken by the ten largest. CDR3 length: 12 amino acids. Germline V gives CDR1 SGHRS, CDR2 YFSETQ. V gave up 4 bases and J gave up 14 bases, with 17 bases separating them. On this clonotype: As yet, its antigen is unknown.

The TCR originated in a human donor in good health, serving as a control. The chain recombines TRBV5-1 with TRBJ2-3, with D perhaps TRBD1 or TRBD2 (6 bases each). Sequenced input: sorted CD4+, CD8+, or CD8+CD57+ T cells (not recorded which) from PBMCs. The CDR3 DNA sequence: TGCGCCAGCAGCCCTTTGCCGGGGGCTAGGTATTTT. It translates to CASSPLPGARYF.